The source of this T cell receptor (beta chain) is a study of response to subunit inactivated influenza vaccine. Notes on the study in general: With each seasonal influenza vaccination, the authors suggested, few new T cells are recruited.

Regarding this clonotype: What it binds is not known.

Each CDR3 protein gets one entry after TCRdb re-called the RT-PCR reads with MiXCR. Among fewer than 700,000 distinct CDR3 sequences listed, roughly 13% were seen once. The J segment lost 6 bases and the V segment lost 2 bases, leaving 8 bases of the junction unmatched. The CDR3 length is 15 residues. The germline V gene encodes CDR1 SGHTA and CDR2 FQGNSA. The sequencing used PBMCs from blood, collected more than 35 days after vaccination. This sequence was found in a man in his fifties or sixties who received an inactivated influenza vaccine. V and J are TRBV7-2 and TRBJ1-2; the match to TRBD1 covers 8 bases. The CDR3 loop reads CASSLTQGAWDGYTF. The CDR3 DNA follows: TGTGCCAGCAGCTTAACTCAGGGGGCATGGGATGGCTACACCTTC.